Each of the 13 T cell receptor beta chains below was sequenced from the same sample in a study of blood T cell repertoires in COVID-19. The table came from immunoSEQ multiplex PCR; TCRdb's copy has only in-frame clones and leaves some out. Among some 150,000 clones listed, about 86% were seen once. The specimen sequenced was peripheral blood. The receptors were gathered from a woman between 55 and 75 years old with active or convalescent COVID-19.

The CDR3 region is CASSKGTGGPYNEQFF. In nucleotides, the CDR3 is TGTGCCAGCAGCAAAGGGACCGGGGGGCCCTACAATGAGCAGTTCTTC. The chain uses TRBV11-3 and TRBJ2-1; weak D call: TRBD2 (7 bases). Germline-derived CDR1 and CDR2 are SGHNT and YENEEA. This CDR3 region has 16 residues. Trimming stripped 5 bases from V and 2 bases from J, with 16 bases between.

CDR3 in DNA: TGTGCCAGCAGCCAAGATGTGCGGGGAATTGAGACCCAGTACTTC. Translating it yields CASSQDVRGIETQYF. The chain is built from TRBV14 and TRBJ2-5; tentatively, D is TRBD2 (6 bases). CDR1 is SGHDN, CDR2 FVKESK, per germline. Between the trimmed V and J ends, which lost 0 bases and 5 bases, there was a span of 13 bases. This CDR3 has 15 amino acids.

The chain is built from TRBV7-9 and TRBJ2-5, with D possibly being TRBD1 (6 bases). The CDR3 has 13 amino acids. Trimming left V 5 bases short and J 4 bases short, with 11 bases between. The germline V gene encodes CDR1 SEHNR and CDR2 FQNEAQ (reference sequence). CDR3 coding DNA: TGTGCCAGCAGCCGAGGGGGTGGAGAGACCCAGTACTTC. Its translation: CASSRGGGETQYF.

The chain joins TRBV5-1 to TRBJ1-6; 7 bases map to TRBD1. The germline CDR1 and CDR2 sequences are SGHRS and YFSETQ. CDR3 length: 15 residues. After removal of 5 bases from V and 7 bases from J, the junction contained 9 bases not matched to a gene. CDR3 sequence reads: CASRLPGQQNSPLHF. The CDR3 region has the DNA TGCGCCAGCAGACTTCCGGGACAGCAAAATTCACCCCTCCACTTT.

V and J are TRBV7-6 and TRBJ2-1, with TRBD1 matching over 8 bases. Looked up from germline, CDR1 is SGHVS and CDR2 is FNYEAQ. The length of the CDR3 is 18 residues. Germline trimming cut 2 bases from V and 9 bases from J; bases unmatched to any gene: 18. Here the CDR3 reads CASSLRGSTGDRAGEQFF. The CDR3 DNA reads as TGTGCCAGCAGCTTAAGAGGATCGACAGGGGATAGAGCGGGTGAGCAGTTCTTC.

CDR3 residues: CASSIARQGNEQYF. The DNA of the CDR3 is TGTGCCAGTAGTATAGCCCGGCAGGGAAACGAGCAGTACTTC. This sequence joins TRBV19 and TRBJ2-7; possible D gene TRBD1, 5 bases. The germline V and J ends were trimmed by 1 base and 5 bases, with 12 bases remaining between them. Germline CDR1 and CDR2: LNHDA and SQIVND (reference sequence). The CDR3 spans 14 residues.

The chain links TRBV29-1 to TRBJ2-7; tentatively, D is TRBD1 (6 bases). Germline CDR1 is SQVTM and CDR2 is ANQGSEA. The CDR3 contains 15 residues. With 6 bases removed from V and 5 bases from J, the gap between germline ends came to 23 bases. The CDR3 is CSVKGGGGFLNEQYF. CDR3 coding DNA: TGCAGCGTCAAAGGTGGGGGCGGATTTTTGAACGAGCAGTACTTC.

The chain has TRBV19 and TRBJ2-5; D possibly corresponds to TRBD1 (5 bases). Germline CDR1 is LNHDA and CDR2 is SQIVND (reference sequence). The CDR3 is 13 amino acids. Trimming removed 9 bases at V and 3 bases at J, with 14 bases between. For the CDR3, the DNA is TGTGCCAGCTCATCTGGACACGAAGAGACCCAGTACTTC. Amino acids: CASSSGHEETQYF.

This chain uses TRBV28 with TRBJ1-2, with TRBD1 matching over 9 bases. The CDR3 is 15 amino acids. V lost 2 bases, J lost 5 bases, and 6 bases stayed unmatched. The germline V gene has CDR1 MDHEN and CDR2 SYDVKM. The CDR3 DNA reads as TGTGCCAGCAGTTTAAGGGACAGGGTTGGGTATGGCTACACCTTC. This translates into CASSLRDRVGYGYTF.

This chain joins TRBV6-1 and TRBJ1-2, with 11 bases that match TRBD1. There are 16 residues in the CDR3. J gave up 7 bases and V 3 bases, and 10 bases lay outside the gene matches. Germline CDR1 MNHNS, CDR2 SASEGT. CDR3 nucleotide sequence: TGTGCCAGCAGTGATGTAGGACAGGGGGCGATGAGTGGCTACACCTTC. Protein sequence: CASSDVGQGAMSGYTF.

This sequence joins TRBV4-2 and TRBJ2-3; 8 bases line up with TRBD2. CDR1 is LGHNA, CDR2 YNFKEQ, per germline. The V segment lost 0 bases and the J segment 5 bases; nucleotides outside the gene matches: 4. CDR3 length equals 15 residues. CDR3 sequence reads: CASSQDSGVGDTQYF. In DNA form, the CDR3 reads TGTGCCAGCAGCCAAGATAGCGGGGTCGGAGATACGCAGTATTTT.

V gene TRBV3-1 (or the pseudogene TRBV3-2) combines with J gene TRBJ1-1; 8 positions match TRBD1. The CDR3 is made up of 15 amino acids. The trim removed 4 bases at V and 7 bases at J, leaving 11 bases unmatched. CDR1 LGHDT and CDR2 YNNKEL come from the germline V gene (reference sequence). The CDR3 nucleotides are TGTGCCAGCAGCCGCCGGGGAACAGGGGGAGGTGAAGCTTTCTTT. Translating it yields CASSRRGTGGGEAFF.

This chain links TRBV7-8 with TRBJ1-2, with a tentative D call TRBD1 (5 bases). V was pared by 3 bases and J by 0 bases, with 23 bases between. Germline V gives CDR1 SGHVS, CDR2 FQNEAQ. The CDR3 is 19 residues long. CDR3 sequence reads: CASSFRSMRGSQTNYGYTF. In DNA, the CDR3 is TGTGCCAGCAGCTTTAGATCCATGCGGGGCAGCCAAACTAACTATGGCTACACCTTC.